One sample yielded the 28 T cell receptor beta chains listed below, sequenced in a study of blood T cell repertoires in COVID-19 (dated by TCRdb to the early 2020s). Library preparation employed the immunoSEQ multiplex PCR assay. The table comes from immuneACCESS by way of TCRdb, which keeps in-frame sequences with V and J called. Part of the clones is missing from these tables; in studies checked, under half for an unresolved V gene and the rest for unknown reasons. The sample table shows about 220,000 clones, and more than 80% are seen once. The ten most abundant clones make up 3.5% of the sample. Specimen: PBMCs or T cells enriched from blood (not recorded which). The source of these receptors is a young woman in a cohort exposed to, infected with or recovered from COVID-19 (not recorded which).

CDR3 protein: CASSGGTGGAGYTF. In nucleotides, the CDR3 is TGCGCCAGCAGCGGGGGGACAGGCGGTGCTGGCTACACCTTC. V and J are TRBV5-1 and TRBJ1-2; 8 nucleotides align to TRBD1. The germline gives CDR1 SGHRS, CDR2 YFSETQ. There are 14 residues in the CDR3. V was clipped by 4 bases and J by 7 bases; unmatched bases: 9.

The V and J genes are TRBV24-1 and TRBJ2-5, with a tentative D call TRBD1 (8 bases). Germline assignment: CDR1 KGHDR and CDR2 SFDVKD. The CDR3 length is 17 residues. With 4 bases removed from V and 3 bases from J, the gap between germline ends came to 20 bases. The CDR3 reads CATSDPSQGEGEETQYF. The CDR3 DNA reads as TGTGCCACCAGTGACCCATCACAGGGGGAGGGGGAAGAGACCCAGTACTTC.

The chain combines TRBV18 with TRBJ1-3; 7 nucleotides agree with TRBD1. Germline assignment: CDR1 KGHSH and CDR2 LQKENI. V lost 6 bases, J lost 2 bases, and 10 bases stayed unmatched. The CDR3 runs to 16 residues. The CDR3 sequence: CASSQSGTATGNTIYF. For the CDR3, the DNA is TGTGCCAGCTCTCAGTCCGGGACAGCTACTGGAAACACCATATATTTT.

The chain recombines TRBV4-1 with TRBJ2-2; D is undetermined. The CDR3 is 14 residues long. Trimming took 2 bases from V and 2 from J, leaving 6 bases between them. CDR1 and CDR2 (germline): MGHRA, YSYEKL. The CDR3 DNA reads TGCGCCAGCAGCCAAACTATCAACACCGGGGAGCTGTTTTTT. Translated, it gives CASSQTINTGELFF.

The chain has TRBV7-6 and TRBJ2-3; TRBD2 is a possible D gene (6 bases). The length of the CDR3 is 15 residues. Trimming cost V 6 bases and J 8 bases, with 21 bases left between them. CDR1 SGHVS and CDR2 FNYEAQ come from the germline V gene. The CDR3 DNA reads as TGTGCCAGCAGACAAAGCGCAACCCCCGGGGGTACGCAGTATTTT. It translates to CASRQSATPGGTQYF.

The chain employs TRBV27 and TRBJ1-1; D unresolved. The CDR3 is 13 residues long. Trimming pared 2 bases from V and 1 base from J, leaving 5 bases between. Germline assignment: CDR1 MNHEY and CDR2 SMNVEV (reference sequence). The CDR3 sequence: CASSLGRNTEAFF. For the CDR3, the DNA is TGTGCCAGCAGTTTAGGCCGGAACACTGAAGCTTTCTTT.

The chain employs TRBV10-3 and TRBJ1-5, with D perhaps matching TRBD1 (5 bases). The germline V and J ends were trimmed by 2 bases and 0 bases, with 14 bases remaining between them. Germline V CDR1 and CDR2: ENHRY, SYGVKD. CDR3 size: 17 residues. This chain's CDR3 is CAISEGRDADSNQPQHF. Here the CDR3 DNA reads TGTGCCATCAGTGAGGGGAGGGACGCTGATAGCAATCAGCCCCAGCATTTT.

The chain has TRBV5-6 and TRBJ1-5; D is unclear. This CDR3 has 12 amino acids. Per the germline V gene, CDR1 is SGHDT and CDR2 is YYEEEE. In nucleotides, the CDR3 is TGTGCTCGGACTCCCATTAATCAGCCCCAGCATTTT. This encodes CARTPINQPQHF.

This chain connects TRBV28 to TRBJ1-5; possible D gene TRBD1, 6 bases. The CDR3 is 13 residues long. Trimming pared 7 bases from V and 4 bases from J, leaving 11 bases between. Germline loops: CDR1 MDHEN, CDR2 SYDVKM. CDR3 DNA: TGTGCCAGCACAGGGGCAGGTAATCAGCCCCAGCATTTT. It translates to CASTGAGNQPQHF.

This rearrangement joins TRBV7-9 to TRBJ1-1; D gene unclear. The CDR3 runs to 15 residues. With 5 bases removed from V and 1 base from J, the gap between germline ends came to 14 bases. The germline V gene encodes CDR1 SEHNR and CDR2 FQNEAQ (reference sequence). The CDR3 coding sequence is TGTGCCAGCAGCCCCCCTCGGGATTCGAACACTGAAGCTTTCTTT. Encoded protein: CASSPPRDSNTEAFF. The full variable domain, in which reference TRBV7-9 and TRBJ1-1 provide the parts outside the CDR3, is DTGVSQNPRHKITKRGQNVTFRCDPISEHNRLYWYRQTLGQGPEFLTYFQNEAQLEKSRLLSDRFSAERPKGSFSTLEIQRTEQGDSAMYLCASSPPRDSNTEAFFGQGTRLTVV.

This chain links TRBV5-8 with TRBJ1-6, with D possibly matching TRBD1 (5 bases). The CDR3 has 16 amino acids. The germline V gene has CDR1 SGHTS and CDR2 YDEGEE. V was cut by 3 bases and J by 7 bases, with 17 bases left in between. DNA of the CDR3: TGTGCCAGCAGCTGGGGGAGGGTGTGGGGGAATTCACCCCTCCACTTT. Translating gives CASSWGRVWGNSPLHF.

CDR3: CATSDWVEDAEAFF. CDR3 sequence (DNA): TGTGCCACCAGTGATTGGGTAGAGGATGCTGAAGCTTTCTTT. This chain connects TRBV24-1 to TRBJ1-1; D is unresolved. V was trimmed by 2 bases and J by 6 bases, leaving 12 bases between them. The CDR3 totals 14 residues. In germline, CDR1 is KGHDR, CDR2 SFDVKD.

This chain uses TRBV10-1 with TRBJ1-1; D is unresolved. In germline, CDR1 is WNHNN, CDR2 SYGVQD (reference sequence). The CDR3 totals 13 residues. V was clipped by 0 bases and J by 4 bases, with 6 bases between them. The CDR3 DNA follows: TGCGCCAGCAGTGAGTCCCCGGGCACTGAAGCTTTCTTT. As protein: CASSESPGTEAFF.

The chain has TRBV21-1 and TRBJ1-6; the DNA was not compared with TRBD1, the D call given in the table. TRBV21-1 is given as a pseudogene. The CDR3 totals 18 residues. The CDR3 region has the DNA TGTGCCAGCAGCACCTTAATGTCGACAGGGGGAGGGAATTCACCCCTCCACTTT. Its translation: CASSTLMSTGGGNSPLHF.

The chain is built from TRBV12-3 or TRBV12-4 and TRBJ2-7; D ambiguous. V dropped 4 bases and J dropped 0 bases, with 7 bases sitting between them. This CDR3 contains 13 residues. CDR3 sequence (DNA): TGTGCCAGCAGTTGGAGAACCTCCTACGAGCAGTACTTC. The encoded protein is CASSWRTSYEQYF.

The gene calls are TRBV18 and TRBJ1-2; D gene unclear. Germline CDR1 is KGHSH and CDR2 is LQKENI. With 2 bases removed from V and 0 bases from J, the gap between germline ends came to 7 bases. The CDR3 spans 14 residues. CDR3 bases: TGTGCCAGCTCACCAACAGAGTCTAACTATGGCTACACCTTC. Translated: CASSPTESNYGYTF.

V is TRBV16 and J is TRBJ2-3; 12 positions match TRBD2. Germline V gene lookup returns CDR1 KGHSY and CDR2 FQNENV. V lost 4 bases, J lost 3 bases, and 2 bases stayed unmatched. The CDR3 runs 15 residues. CDR3 protein: CASSRLAGETDTQYF. The CDR3 nucleotides read TGTGCCAGCAGCCGACTAGCGGGAGAGACAGATACGCAGTATTTT.

The rearrangement uses TRBV19 and TRBJ1-6, with D perhaps matching TRBD1 (6 bases). In germline, CDR1 is LNHDA, CDR2 SQIVND (reference sequence). The V gene lost 6 bases and the J gene lost 7 bases, with 13 bases spanning the gap. The CDR3 is 14 amino acids. The DNA for the CDR3 is TGTGCCAGTAGCCCAGGGGAGATGAATTCACCCCTCCACTTT. Translation: CASSPGEMNSPLHF.

The rearrangement links TRBV19 to TRBJ2-1, with 14 bases aligning to TRBD2. CDR1 and CDR2 (germline): LNHDA, SQIVND (reference sequence). The CDR3 sequence is 15 residues long. V dropped 3 bases and J dropped 12; count of bases not matched to a gene: 7. CDR3 loop: CASSMGTSGSSRQFF. Written as DNA, the CDR3 is TGTGCCAGTAGTATGGGGACTAGCGGGAGCTCGAGGCAGTTCTTC.

The chain links TRBV6-5 to TRBJ1-1, with 7 bases that match TRBD1. Germline loops: CDR1 MNHEY, CDR2 SVGAGI. This CDR3 has 12 residues. The J segment lost 2 bases and the V segment lost 8 bases, leaving 2 bases of the junction unmatched. CDR3 in amino acids: CASHRGNTEAFF. CDR3 in DNA: TGTGCCAGCCACAGGGGTAACACTGAAGCTTTCTTT.

The J gene is TRBJ1-5, the V gene TRBV5-1, with a tentative D call TRBD1 (5 bases). Germline V gene data show CDR1 as SGHRS and CDR2 as YFSETQ. Trimming stripped 2 bases from V and 0 bases from J, with 15 bases between. The CDR3 has 17 amino acids. The CDR3 DNA follows: TGCGCCAGCAGCTTTGGACCCCAAACAGGTAGCAATCAGCCCCAGCATTTT. It codes for CASSFGPQTGSNQPQHF.

The V gene is TRBV2, the J gene TRBJ1-1; unclear D gene. V lost 6 bases to trimming and J lost 1 base, with 9 bases between them. The CDR3 is 13 amino acids. In germline, CDR1 is SNHLY, CDR2 FYNNEI. CDR3 residues: CASSLDKNTEAFF. In DNA, the CDR3 is TGTGCCAGCAGCCTTGACAAGAACACTGAAGCTTTCTTT.

The chain uses TRBV2 and TRBJ2-5; 8 bases line up with TRBD2. CDR1 SNHLY and CDR2 FYNNEI come from the germline V gene. Germline trimming cut 10 bases from V and 5 bases from J; bases unmatched to any gene: 12. The CDR3 has 14 amino acids. CDR3 DNA: TGTGCCATCTCGCGGGAGGACGCCCGGGAGACCCAGTACTTC. Its translation is CAISREDARETQYF.

This rearrangement joins TRBV3-1 (or the pseudogene TRBV3-2) to TRBJ1-2; D unclear. Germline lookup yields CDR1 LGHDT and CDR2 YNNKEL (reference sequence). V lost 6 bases and J 3 bases, leaving 14 bases between the germline ends. The CDR3 totals 14 residues. CDR3 sequence: CASSNRSSYYGYTF. The CDR3 DNA follows: TGTGCCAGCAGTAATAGGAGCTCCTACTATGGCTACACCTTC.

This rearrangement joins TRBV3-1 (or the pseudogene TRBV3-2) to TRBJ2-2; D possibly corresponds to TRBD2 (5 bases). V was pared by 3 bases and J by 2 bases, with 10 bases between. Germline V gives CDR1 LGHDT, CDR2 YNNKEL (reference sequence). The CDR3 loop spans 15 amino acids. CDR3 in amino acids: CASSHADFNTGELFF. CDR3 sequence (DNA): TGTGCCAGCAGCCACGCGGACTTCAACACCGGGGAGCTGTTTTTT.

CDR3 region: CASSPQEAGATDTQYF. The CDR3 DNA is TGCGCCAGCAGCCCCCAGGAGGCGGGAGCCACAGATACGCAGTATTTT. The chain uses TRBV10-2 and TRBJ2-3, with 7 bases fitting TRBD2. V trimming: 6 bases; J trimming: 2 bases; junction bases outside the gene matches: 11. Germline CDR1 and CDR2: WSHSY and SAAADI. The CDR3 is 16 residues long.

The gene calls are TRBV2 and TRBJ1-2; D remains ambiguous. The length of the CDR3 is 11 residues. Trimming removed 4 bases at V and 13 bases at J, with 13 bases between. Germline CDR1 reads SNHLY; CDR2 reads FYNNEI. CDR3 nucleotide sequence: TGTGCCAGCAGTGGGACTGACTTTTGCACCTTC. The encoded protein is CASSGTDFCTF. Full variable domain (remainder filled in from reference TRBV2 and TRBJ1-2): EPEVTQTPSHQVTQMGQEVILRCVPISNHLYFYWYRQILGQKVEFLVSFYNNEISEKSEIFDDQFSVERPDGSNFTLKIRSTKLEDSAMYFCASSGTDFCTFGSGTRLTVV.

The chain links TRBV5-6 to TRBJ2-7; 8 nucleotides align to TRBD1. The junction had 6 bases not matched to a gene; V was cut back by 4 bases and J by 3 bases. Germline assignment: CDR1 SGHDT and CDR2 YYEEEE. This CDR3 is built from 14 residues. CDR3 DNA sequence: TGTGCCAGCAGCCCGGGACAGGATATCTACGAGCAGTACTTC. Protein sequence: CASSPGQDIYEQYF.